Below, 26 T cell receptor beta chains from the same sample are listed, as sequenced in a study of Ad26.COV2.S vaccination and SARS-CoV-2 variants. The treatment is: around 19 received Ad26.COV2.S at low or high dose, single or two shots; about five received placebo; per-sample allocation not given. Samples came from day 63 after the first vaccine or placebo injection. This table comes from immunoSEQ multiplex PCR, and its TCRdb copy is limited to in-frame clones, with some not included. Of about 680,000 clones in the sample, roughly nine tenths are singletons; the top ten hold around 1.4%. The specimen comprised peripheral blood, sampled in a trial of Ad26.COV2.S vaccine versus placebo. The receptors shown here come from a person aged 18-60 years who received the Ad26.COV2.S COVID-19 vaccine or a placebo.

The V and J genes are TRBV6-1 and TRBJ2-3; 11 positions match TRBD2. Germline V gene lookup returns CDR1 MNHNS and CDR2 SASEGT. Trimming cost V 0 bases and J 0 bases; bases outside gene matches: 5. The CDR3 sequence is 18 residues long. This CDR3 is CASSEAASGRYSTDTQYF. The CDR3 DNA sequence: TGTGCCAGCAGTGAAGCGGCTAGCGGGAGGTACAGCACAGATACGCAGTATTTT.

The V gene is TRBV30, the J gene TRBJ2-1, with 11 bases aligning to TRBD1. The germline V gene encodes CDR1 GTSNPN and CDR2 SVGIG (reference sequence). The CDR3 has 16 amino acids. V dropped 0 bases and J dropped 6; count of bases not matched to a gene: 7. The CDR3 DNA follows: TGTGCCTGGAGTGTAAGGGGGACAGGGGGGATCAATGAGCAGTTCTTC. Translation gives CAWSVRGTGGINEQFF.

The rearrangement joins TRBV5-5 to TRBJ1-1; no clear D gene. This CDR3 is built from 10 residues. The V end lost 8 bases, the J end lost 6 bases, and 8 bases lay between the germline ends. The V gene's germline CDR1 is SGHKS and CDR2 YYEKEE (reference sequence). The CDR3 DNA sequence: TGTGCCAGGGTGAGGGCTGAAGCTTTCTTT. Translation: CARVRAEAFF. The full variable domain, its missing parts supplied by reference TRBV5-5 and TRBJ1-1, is DAGVTQSPTHLIKTRGQQVTLRCSPISGHKSVSWYQQVLGQGPQFIFQYYEKEERGRGNFPDRFSARQFPNYSSELNVNALLLGDSALYLCARVRAEAFFGQGTRLTVV.

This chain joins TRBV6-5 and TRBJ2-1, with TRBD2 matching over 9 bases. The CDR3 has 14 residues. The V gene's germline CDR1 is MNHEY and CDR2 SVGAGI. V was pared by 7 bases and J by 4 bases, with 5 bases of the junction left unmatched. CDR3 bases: TGTGCCAGCACTCGACTAGCGGAGTACAATGAGCAGTTCTTC. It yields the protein CASTRLAEYNEQFF.

As DNA, the CDR3 is TGTGCCAGCAGTCCAACCCGACAGGTGAAACGAGCTTTCTTT. Amino acid sequence: CASSPTRQVKRAFF. The J gene is TRBJ1-1, the V gene TRBV2; D might be TRBD1 (6 bases). Trimming removed 5 bases from V and 10 bases from J, with 20 bases in between. The germline gives CDR1 SNHLY, CDR2 FYNNEI. There are 14 residues in the CDR3.

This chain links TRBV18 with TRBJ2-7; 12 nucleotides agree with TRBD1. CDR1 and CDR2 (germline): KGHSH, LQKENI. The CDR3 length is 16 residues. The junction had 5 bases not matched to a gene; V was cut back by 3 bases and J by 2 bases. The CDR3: CASSPWDRGHPYEQYF. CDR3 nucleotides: TGTGCCAGCTCACCCTGGGACAGGGGGCACCCCTACGAGCAGTACTTC. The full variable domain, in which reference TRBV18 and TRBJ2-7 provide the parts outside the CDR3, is NAGVMQNPRHLVRRRGQEARLRCSPMKGHSHVYWYRQLPEEGLKFMVYLQKENIIDESGMPKERFSAEFPKEGPSILRIQQVVRGDSAAYFCASSPWDRGHPYEQYFGPGTRLTVT.

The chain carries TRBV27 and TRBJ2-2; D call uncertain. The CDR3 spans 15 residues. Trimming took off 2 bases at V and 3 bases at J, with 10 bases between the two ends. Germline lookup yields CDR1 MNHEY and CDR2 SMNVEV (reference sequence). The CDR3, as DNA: TGTGCCAGCAGTTTAGGCGGTGCTCACACCGGGGAGCTGTTTTTT. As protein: CASSLGGAHTGELFF.

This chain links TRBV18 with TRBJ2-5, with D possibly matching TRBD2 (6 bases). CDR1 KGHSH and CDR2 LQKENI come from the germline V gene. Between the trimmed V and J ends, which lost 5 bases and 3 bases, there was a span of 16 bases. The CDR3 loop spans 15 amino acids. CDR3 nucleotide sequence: TGTGCCAGCTCAGACCCCGGGACTGCCAAAGAGACCCAGTACTTC. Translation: CASSDPGTAKETQYF. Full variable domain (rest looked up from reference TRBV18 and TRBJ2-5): NAGVMQNPRHLVRRRGQEARLRCSPMKGHSHVYWYRQLPEEGLKFMVYLQKENIIDESGMPKERFSAEFPKEGPSILRIQQVVRGDSAAYFCASSDPGTAKETQYFGPGTRLLVL.

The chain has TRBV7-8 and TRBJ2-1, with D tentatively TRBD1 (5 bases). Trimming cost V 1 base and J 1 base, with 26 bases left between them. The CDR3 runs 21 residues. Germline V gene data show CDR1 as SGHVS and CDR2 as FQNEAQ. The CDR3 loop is CASSLVVSFGAREDSYNEQFF. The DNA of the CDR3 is TGTGCCAGCAGCTTAGTCGTTAGTTTTGGGGCCCGAGAGGATTCCTACAATGAGCAGTTCTTC.

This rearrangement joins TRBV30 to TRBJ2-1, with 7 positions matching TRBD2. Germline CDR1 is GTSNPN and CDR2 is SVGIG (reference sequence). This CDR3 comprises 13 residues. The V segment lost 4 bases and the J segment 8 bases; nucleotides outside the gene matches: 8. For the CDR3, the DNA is TGTGCCTGGATGTGGGGACTAACGGATGAGCAGTTCTTC. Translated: CAWMWGLTDEQFF.

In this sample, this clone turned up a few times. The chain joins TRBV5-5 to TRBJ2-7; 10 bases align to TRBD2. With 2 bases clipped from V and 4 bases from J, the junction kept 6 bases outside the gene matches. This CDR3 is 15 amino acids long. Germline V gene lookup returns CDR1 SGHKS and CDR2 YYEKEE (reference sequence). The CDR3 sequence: CASSFTSGTLYEQYF. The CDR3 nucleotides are TGTGCCAGCAGCTTTACTAGCGGGACGCTGTACGAGCAGTACTTC.

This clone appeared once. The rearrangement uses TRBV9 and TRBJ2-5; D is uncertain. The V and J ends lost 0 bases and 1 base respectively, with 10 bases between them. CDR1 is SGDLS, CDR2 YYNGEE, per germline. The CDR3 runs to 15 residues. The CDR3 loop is CASSVGNSFQETQYF. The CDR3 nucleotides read TGTGCCAGCAGCGTAGGGAACAGCTTCCAAGAGACCCAGTACTTC.

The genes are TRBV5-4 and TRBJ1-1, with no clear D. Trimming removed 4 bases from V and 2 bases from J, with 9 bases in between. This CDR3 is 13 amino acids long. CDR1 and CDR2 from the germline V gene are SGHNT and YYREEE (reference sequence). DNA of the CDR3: TGTGCCAGCAGCCCGGCGGGCAACACTGAAGCTTTCTTT. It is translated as CASSPAGNTEAFF.

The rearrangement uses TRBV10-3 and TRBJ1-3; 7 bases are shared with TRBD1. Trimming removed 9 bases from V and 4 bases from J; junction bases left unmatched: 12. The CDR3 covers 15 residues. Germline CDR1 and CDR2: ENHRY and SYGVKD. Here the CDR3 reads CAISGGSPSGNTIYF. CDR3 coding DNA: TGTGCCATATCAGGGGGTAGTCCTTCGGGAAACACCATATATTTT.

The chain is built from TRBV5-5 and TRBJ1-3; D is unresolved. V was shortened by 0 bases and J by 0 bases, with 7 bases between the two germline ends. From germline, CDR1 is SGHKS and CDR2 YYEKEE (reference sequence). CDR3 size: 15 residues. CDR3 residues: CASSLGQSSGNTIYF. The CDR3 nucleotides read TGTGCCAGCAGCTTGGGGCAGTCCTCTGGAAACACCATATATTTT.

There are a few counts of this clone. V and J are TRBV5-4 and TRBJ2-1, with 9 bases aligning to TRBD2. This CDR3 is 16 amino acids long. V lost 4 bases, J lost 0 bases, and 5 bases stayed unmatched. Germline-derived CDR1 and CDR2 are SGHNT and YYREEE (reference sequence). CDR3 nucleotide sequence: TGTGCCAGCAGCAAAATTAGCGGGGGCTCCTACAATGAGCAGTTCTTC. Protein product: CASSKISGGSYNEQFF. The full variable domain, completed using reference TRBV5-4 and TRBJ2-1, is ETGVTQSPTHLIKTRGQQVTLRCSSQSGHNTVSWYQQALGQGPQFIFQYYREEENGRGNFPPRFSGLQFPNYSSELNVNALELDDSALYLCASSKISGGSYNEQFFGPGTRLTVL.

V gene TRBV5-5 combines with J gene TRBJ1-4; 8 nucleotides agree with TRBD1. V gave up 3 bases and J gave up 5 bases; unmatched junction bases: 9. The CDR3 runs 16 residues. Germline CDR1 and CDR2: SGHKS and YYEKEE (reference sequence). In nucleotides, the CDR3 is TGTGCCAGCAGCTCTCCAGTGACAGGGGCAAATGAAAAACTGTTTTTT. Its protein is CASSSPVTGANEKLFF.

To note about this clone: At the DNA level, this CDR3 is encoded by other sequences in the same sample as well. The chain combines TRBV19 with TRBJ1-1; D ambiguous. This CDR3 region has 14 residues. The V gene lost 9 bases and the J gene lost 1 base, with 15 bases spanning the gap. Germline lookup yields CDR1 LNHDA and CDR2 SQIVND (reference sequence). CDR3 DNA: TGTGCCAGCCGGACGGGTGGAAAGAACACTGAAGCTTTCTTT. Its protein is CASRTGGKNTEAFF. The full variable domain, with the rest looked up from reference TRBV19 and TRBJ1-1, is DGGITQSPKYLFRKEGQNVTLSCEQNLNHDAMYWYRQDPGQGLRLIYYSQIVNDFQKGDIAEGYSVSREKKESFPLTVTSAQKNPTAFYLCASRTGGKNTEAFFGQGTRLTVV.

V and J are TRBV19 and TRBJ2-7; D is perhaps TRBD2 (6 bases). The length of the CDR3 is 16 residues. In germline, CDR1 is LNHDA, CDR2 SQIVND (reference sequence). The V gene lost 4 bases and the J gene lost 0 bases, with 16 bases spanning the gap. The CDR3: CASSRTGTDISYEQYF. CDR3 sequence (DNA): TGTGCCAGTAGTAGAACCGGGACTGACATCTCCTACGAGCAGTACTTC.

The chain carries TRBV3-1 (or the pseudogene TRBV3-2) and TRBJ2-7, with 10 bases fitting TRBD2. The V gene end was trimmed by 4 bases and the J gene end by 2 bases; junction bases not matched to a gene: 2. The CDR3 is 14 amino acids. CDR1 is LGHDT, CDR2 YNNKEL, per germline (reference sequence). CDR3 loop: CASSPLAGPYEQYF. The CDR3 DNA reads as TGTGCCAGCAGCCCACTAGCGGGACCCTACGAGCAGTACTTC.

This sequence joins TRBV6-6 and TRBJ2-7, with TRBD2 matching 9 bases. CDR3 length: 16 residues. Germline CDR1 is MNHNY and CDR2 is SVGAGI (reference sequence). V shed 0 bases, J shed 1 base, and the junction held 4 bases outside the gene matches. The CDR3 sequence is CASSYSGAGGSYEQYF. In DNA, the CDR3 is TGTGCCAGCAGTTACTCGGGGGCGGGAGGGTCCTACGAGCAGTACTTC.

Here the CDR3 DNA reads TGTGCCAGCAGCCCCCCCGGGACAGGGGCGAACACCGGGGAGCTGTTTTTT. As protein: CASSPPGTGANTGELFF. J is TRBJ2-2 and V is TRBV7-2; 10 bases map to TRBD1. The CDR3 extends over 17 amino acids. Losses at the gene ends were 5 bases for V and 0 bases for J; bases not matched to a gene: 6. In germline, CDR1 is SGHTA, CDR2 FQGNSA.

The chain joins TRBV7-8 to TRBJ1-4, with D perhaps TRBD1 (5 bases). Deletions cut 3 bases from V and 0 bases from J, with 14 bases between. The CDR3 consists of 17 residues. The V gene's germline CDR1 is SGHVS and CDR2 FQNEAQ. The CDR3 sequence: CASSFNHLGATNEKLFF. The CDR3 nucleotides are TGTGCCAGCAGCTTTAATCATTTAGGGGCAACTAATGAAAAACTGTTTTTT.

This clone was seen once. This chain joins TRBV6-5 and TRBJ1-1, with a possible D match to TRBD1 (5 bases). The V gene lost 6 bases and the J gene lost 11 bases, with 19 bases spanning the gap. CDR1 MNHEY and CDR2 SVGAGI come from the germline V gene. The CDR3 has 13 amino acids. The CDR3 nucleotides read TGTGCCAGCAGGGGGGATGGGGACGGGAGGGCTTTCTTT. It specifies CASRGDGDGRAFF.

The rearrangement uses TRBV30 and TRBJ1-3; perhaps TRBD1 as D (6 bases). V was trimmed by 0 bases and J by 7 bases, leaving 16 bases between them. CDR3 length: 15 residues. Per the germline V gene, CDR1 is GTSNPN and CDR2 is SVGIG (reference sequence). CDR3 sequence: CAWSVRQGRLNTIYF. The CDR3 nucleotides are TGTGCCTGGAGTGTAAGGCAGGGGCGGTTGAACACCATATATTTT. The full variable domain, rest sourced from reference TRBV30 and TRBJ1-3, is SQTIHQWPATLVQPVGSPLSLECTVEGTSNPNLYWYRQAAGRGLQLLFYSVGIGQISSEVPQNLSASRPQDRQFILSSKKLLLSDSGFYLCAWSVRQGRLNTIYFGEGSWLTVV.

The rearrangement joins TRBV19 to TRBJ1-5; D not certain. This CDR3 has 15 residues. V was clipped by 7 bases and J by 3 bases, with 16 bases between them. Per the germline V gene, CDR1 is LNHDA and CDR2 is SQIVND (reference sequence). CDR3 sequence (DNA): TGTGCCAGTACCCCCAGAGGGTCTAACAATCAGCCCCAGCATTTT. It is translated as CASTPRGSNNQPQHF.